This T cell receptor beta chain appears in the sequencing data of a study of blood T cell repertoires in COVID-19. The wider study: From T cells, B-cell-depleted T cells, or PBMCs came the material, which was cDNA or gDNA.

V lost 6 bases and J lost 5; bases outside the gene matches: 4. CDR1 is MRHNA and CDR2 is SNTAGT in the germline V gene. The CDR3 is 14 amino acids. Clones were sequenced by immunoSEQ multiplex PCR, and TCRdb holds only the in-frame ones, with some missing. The sample contains roughly 500,000 clones, approximately 90% of which appear only once. The TCR was taken from a woman aged 40 to 50 who had recovered from COVID-19. Sequenced input: PBMCs or T cells enriched from blood (not recorded which). The rearrangement joins TRBV6-4 to TRBJ2-2, with 9 bases matching TRBD1. The chain's CDR3 is CASRRQGGTGELFF. CDR3 nucleotides: TGTGCCAGCAGAAGACAGGGGGGTACCGGGGAGCTGTTTTTT.